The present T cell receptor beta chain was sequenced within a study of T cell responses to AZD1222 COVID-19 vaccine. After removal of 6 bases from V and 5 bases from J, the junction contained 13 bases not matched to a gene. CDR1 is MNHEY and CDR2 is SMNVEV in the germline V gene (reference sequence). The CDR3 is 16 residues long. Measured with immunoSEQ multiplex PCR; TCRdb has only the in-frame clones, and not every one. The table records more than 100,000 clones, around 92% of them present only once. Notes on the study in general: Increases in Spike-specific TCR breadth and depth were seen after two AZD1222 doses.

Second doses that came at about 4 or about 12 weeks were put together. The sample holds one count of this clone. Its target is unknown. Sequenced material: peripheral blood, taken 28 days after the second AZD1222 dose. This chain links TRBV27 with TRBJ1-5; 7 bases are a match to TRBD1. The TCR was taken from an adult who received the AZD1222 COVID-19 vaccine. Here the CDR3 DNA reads TGTGCCAGCAGGGACCGGGAGGGGGCTATCGATCAGCCCCAGCATTTT. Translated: CASRDREGAIDQPQHF.